This is a list of T cell receptor beta chains from one sample in a study of T cells in Graves' hyperthyroidism and ophthalmopathy. TCRdb re-called the multiplex PCR reads with MiXCR, one entry per CDR3 protein. This sample carries 500,000 to 750,000 distinct CDR3 sequences, approximately 15% of them seen once, and the ten largest clones take roughly 6.9%. The material sequenced was blood. All receptors come from a woman aged 18-29 years with Graves' ophthalmopathy. Each CDR3 is given with its conserved first and last residue.

V: TRBV24-1
length: 14
CDR3: CATSDWTGQETQYF

V: TRBV12-3/TRBV12-4
length: 13
CDR3: CASTKSGPSGYTF

V: TRBV7-9
length: 14
CDR3: CASSPQPVQETQYF

V: TRBV12-3/TRBV12-4
length: 15
CDR3: CASSTDGSLNQPQHF

V: TRBV7-2
length: 14
CDR3: CASRYGASSYEQYF

V: TRBV12-5
length: 16
CDR3: CASGLTALGQGRGYTF

V: TRBV7-3
length: 12
CDR3: CASSLGRDEQFF

V: TRBV3-1
length: 13
CDR3: CASSPGPLSGYTF

V: TRBV28
length: 16
CDR3: CASSFGTSGTTDTQYF

V: TRBV3-1
length: 15
CDR3: CASSQGSRGNSPLHF

V: TRBV6-5
length: 19
CDR3: CASSYGAPGQPGNTGELFF

V: TRBV12-3/TRBV12-4
length: 16
CDR3: CASSLGGTAGNQPQHF

V: TRBV7-9
length: 14
CDR3: CASSYSGFTGELFF

V: TRBV28
length: 12
CDR3: CASSWRVNEQFF

V: TRBV4-2
length: 18
CDR3: CASSQAGIGALSNQPQHF

V: TRBV25-1
length: 16
CDR3: CASSDLMYQGAAEAFF

V: TRBV24-1
length: 20
CDR3: CATSDLRTRILAGSSYEQYF

V: TRBV28
length: 11
CDR3: CASNSVWPQHF

V: TRBV2
length: 20
CDR3: CASGPRTGDGGGSSNQPQHF

V: TRBV29-1
length: 13
CDR3: CSLTQGGTDGYTF

V: TRBV28
length: 16
CDR3: CASSLGGLRPHQPQHF

V: TRBV12-3/TRBV12-4
length: 12
CDR3: CASIHSTDTQYF

V: TRBV7-9
length: 12
CDR3: CASSLGATSYTF

V: TRBV7-9
length: 22
CDR3: CASSNLSGGGKSSGSGWNEQFF

V: TRBV7-9
length: 18
CDR3: CASSLPALVGGYYNEQFF

V: TRBV4-3
length: 16
CDR3: CASSQERTGGNTEAFF

V: TRBV3-2
length: 20
CDR3: CASSQRDGGQGAWSYNEQFF

V: TRBV12-3/TRBV12-4
length: 13
CDR3: CASSRDRADTQYF

V: TRBV28
length: 15
CDR3: CASSLSLMVSGELFF

V: TRBV28
length: 15
CDR3: CASSFRDRGSDEQFF

V: TRBV20-1
length: 13
CDR3: CSAGSPGVYGYTF

V: TRBV18
length: 17
CDR3: CASSPFRTGEFNTEAFF

V: TRBV14
length: 14
CDR3: CASSQAMGTDTQYF

V: TRBV7-9
length: 18
CDR3: CASSTPYSSQGITYEQYF

V: TRBV10-1
length: 12
CDR3: CASSAGDTSRYF

V: TRBV7-9
length: 19
CDR3: CASSLAGREVSANTGELFF

V: TRBV9
length: 16
CDR3: CASSVVFSGSYNEQFF

V: TRBV27
length: 13
CDR3: CASSFRGWETQYF

V: TRBV29-1
length: 13
CDR3: CSVPRQESTEAFF

V: TRBV6-6
length: 16
CDR3: CASSYSIGDSSYEQYF

V: TRBV12-3/TRBV12-4
length: 15
CDR3: CATAGLASSYNEQFF

V: TRBV14
length: 14
CDR3: CASSLLAGSREQYF

V: TRBV5-1
length: 14
CDR3: CASRRDWPTNEQFF

V: TRBV2
length: 14
CDR3: CARSGGLARETQYF

V: TRBV11-1
length: 16
CDR3: CASSLGGRSGFLEAFF

V: TRBV6-1
length: 16
CDR3: CASSEEAGTGGSPLHF

V: TRBV6-1
length: 18
CDR3: CASRIGLAGGGGTDTQYF

V: TRBV3-1
length: 17
CDR3: CASSHYPGQGGSYEQYF

V: TRBV6-2/TRBV6-3
length: 13
CDR3: CASTYSFSGGYTF

V: TRBV6-1
length: 13
CDR3: CASSEAGAREQYF

V: TRBV30
length: 11
CDR3: CAWSRTGVLFF

V: TRBV3-1
length: 15
CDR3: CASSEGLAGNRWQYF

V: TRBV7-9
length: 16
CDR3: CASSPPGWSGRNIQYF

V: TRBV28
length: 16
CDR3: CASSLATSEVQGTQYF

V: TRBV20-1
length: 14
CDR3: CSAATGTWDTEAFF

V: TRBV20-1
length: 10
CDR3: CSAWRLEAFF

V: TRBV2
length: 13
CDR3: CASSELGRETQYF

V: TRBV5-1
length: 17
CDR3: CASSGGLAGAGYNEQFF

V: TRBV30
length: 15
CDR3: CACAALVDSYNEQFF

V: TRBV7-2
length: 13
CDR3: CASSLGGRSPLHF